This T cell receptor beta chain was documented in a study of CD8+ T cells in alopecia areata. Study conclusions and caveats: Many expanded lesional clones persisted in scalp and blood during tofacitinib. The study also sequences resident alphabeta T cells of normal skin in scalp samples.

Extraction and reverse transcription of RNA yielded cDNA as the sequencing template. The method was immunoSEQ multiplex PCR; TCRdb's version includes in-frame clones alone and lacks a portion of them. The data hold about 190,000 clones, with approximately 60% observed a single time. Described treatment: oral pan-JAK inhibitor, 5-10 mg twice daily. The CDR3 consists of 12 residues. CDR1 and CDR2 from the germline V gene are MNHNY and SVGAGI (reference sequence). Trimming took off 0 bases at V and 10 bases at J, with 10 bases between the two ends. The count of this clone is one. Its cognate antigen is unknown.

This specimen was CD4+ T cells sorted from blood, taken at week 4, from a patient treated with tofacitinib. The chain couples TRBV6-6 to TRBJ2-7; a weak D match, TRBD1 (6 bases). This TCR derives from a human donor with alopecia areata. This CDR3 is CASSYSRDKQYF. CDR3 nucleotide sequence: TGTGCCAGCAGTTACTCGAGGGACAAACAGTACTTC.